Listed here is a single T cell receptor beta chain. The data belong to a study of blood T cell repertoires in COVID-19. Overall study context: Samples came from the United States, Italy and Spain, spanning acute and convalescent COVID-19. PBMCs, B-cell-depleted T cells, or T cells were the source of the cDNA or gDNA that made up the material.

Authors' data handling: Amplification of reference gene primers was used by the study to estimate nucleated cell counts. Here immunoSEQ multiplex PCR was the method, and the copy in TCRdb shows in-frame clones only, minus some. The V and J calls and the clone size are those of that table, but D and trimming were determined from the DNA. The table shows about 130,000 clones, with 84% occurring only once. Germline CDR1 is LNHDA and CDR2 is SQIVND (reference sequence). The CDR3 totals 15 residues. The V segment lost 5 bases and the J segment 6 bases; nucleotides outside the gene matches: 7. The chain uses TRBV19 and TRBJ1-6, with 7 positions matching TRBD1. The sequenced material came from peripheral blood. This receptor was identified in a woman aged 60-75 years with acute or convalescent COVID-19. Written as DNA, the CDR3 is TGTGCCAGTAGTGCCAGGGACAGAGTTAATTCACCCCTCCACTTT. Translated, it gives CASSARDRVNSPLHF.